This T cell receptor beta chain was recorded in a study of T cells in women clearing cervical HPV infection. The protocol was immunoSEQ multiplex PCR, while the TCRdb copy is restricted to in-frame clones and leaves out a portion. The sample data list roughly 30,000 clones. Regarding this clone: Its specificity is unknown. From the germline J gene comes the end of the CDR3, since the read stops 3 residues before it.

Study observations and caveats: TRBV6-7 abundance was lower in cases than controls (approximately 0.11% versus 0.16%).

The germline V gene has CDR1 SGHRS and CDR2 YFSETQ. Trimming took off 0 bases at V and 4 bases at J, with 10 bases between the two ends. This CDR3 is built from 14 residues. The specimen was blood buffy coat. This sequence originates from a woman between 18 and 75 years old with a cervical HPV16 infection that either progressed to CIN3+ or cleared (not recorded which). The chain is built from TRBV5-1 and TRBJ2-5; TRBD1 might be the D (6 bases). The CDR3 is CASSLEAGVETQYF. The CDR3 DNA, read in part, is TGCGCCAGCAGCTTGGAGGCAGGGGTAGAGACC.